This entry lists 14 T cell receptor beta chains sequenced from one sample in a study of low-dose radiotherapy and immunotherapy resistance in tumors. With TRAV- and TRBV-specific primers, first-strand cDNA was made, covering the alpha and beta chains. Using a constant-region primer together with a V-primer adapter, TCRs were subjected to 20 PCR cycles of amplification. TCRdb itself ran the reads through MiXCR, one entry per CDR3 protein. In the table there are 7,100 or so distinct CDR3 sequences, roughly 58% of which are singletons. These receptors all stem from a human donor with advanced metastatic prostate, ovarian, gallbladder or colorectal cancer (not recorded which). This table probably holds off-target reads from a library built for another chain.

The chain recombines TRBV10-3 with TRBJ2-7; 8 bases are shared with TRBD1. The V and J ends lost 1 base and 2 bases, in that order; junction bases with no gene match: 7. The CDR3 runs to 16 residues. From germline, CDR1 is ENHRY and CDR2 SYGVKD. The DNA of the CDR3 is TGTGCCATCAGTGAGTTAGGGCAGGGGGCCACCTACGAGCAGTACTTC. This sequence encodes CAISELGQGATYEQYF.

This clonotype was seen just once. This chain connects TRBV19 to TRBJ1-5; maybe TRBD1 (5 bases). Germline CDR1 reads LNHDA; CDR2 reads SQIVND (reference sequence). CDR3 length equals 13 residues. V dropped 10 bases and J dropped 5 bases, with 15 bases sitting between them. The CDR3 DNA reads as TGTGCCACCCTAGCCCCAGGGTATCAGCCCCAGCATTTT. Its translation: CATLAPGYQPQHF.

The DNA of the CDR3 is TGTGCCAGCTCACCGGGACAGGGAGAGGACTATGGCTACACCTTC. Translation gives CASSPGQGEDYGYTF. The V call is TRBV18, the J call TRBJ1-2, with 9 bases that match TRBD1. V lost 3 bases to trimming and J lost 3 bases; unmatched junction nucleotides: 5. Per germline, CDR1 KGHSH and CDR2 LQKENI. The CDR3 covers 15 residues.

This clonotype was counted a few times. The rearrangement joins TRBV5-4 to TRBJ2-1; 12 bases align to TRBD2. The junction had 9 bases not matched to a gene; V was cut back by 4 bases and J by 7 bases. Germline values: CDR1 SGHNT, CDR2 YYREEE (reference sequence). The CDR3 has 16 amino acids. The CDR3 nucleotides are TGTGCCAGCAGCCCAGGTGGCCTAGCGGGGGGGAATGAGCAGTTCTTC. Amino acids: CASSPGGLAGGNEQFF.

This clonotype turned up a few times. The chain recombines TRBV7-9 with TRBJ2-6; D ambiguous. V was trimmed by 5 bases and J by 0 bases, leaving 11 bases between them. This CDR3 is 16 amino acids long. Germline CDR1 is SEHNR and CDR2 is FQNEAQ (reference sequence). CDR3 amino acids: CASSPQVASGANVLTF. The CDR3 DNA follows: TGTGCCAGCAGCCCCCAGGTCGCCTCTGGGGCCAACGTCCTGACTTTC.

V is TRBV28 and J is TRBJ1-3, with TRBD1 as a possible D gene (5 bases). Trimming cost V 7 bases and J 0 bases, with 13 bases left between them. Per germline, CDR1 MDHEN and CDR2 SYDVKM. There are 15 residues in the CDR3. This CDR3 is CASIDGARSGNTIYF. The CDR3 DNA follows: TGTGCCAGCATCGACGGGGCTCGCTCTGGAAACACCATATATTTT.

V gene TRBV2 combines with J gene TRBJ1-5; TRBD1 might be the D (5 bases). The CDR3 spans 16 residues. Germline V gene data show CDR1 as SNHLY and CDR2 as FYNNEI. V was pared by 0 bases and J by 7 bases, with 16 bases between. DNA for the CDR3: TGTGCCAGCAGTGAAGCGCTTGGGCAGGGAACCCAGCCCCAGCATTTT. It encodes CASSEALGQGTQPQHF.

The gene calls are TRBV11-2 and TRBJ2-1; D remains ambiguous. The CDR3 spans 11 residues. Per germline, CDR1 SGHAT and CDR2 FQNNGV. Trimming stripped 1 base from V and 6 bases from J, with 1 base between. The CDR3 region is CASSLGNEQFF. CDR3 sequence (DNA): TGTGCCAGCAGCTTAGGCAATGAGCAGTTCTTC.

This clonotype was seen a handful of times. The V gene is TRBV29-1, the J gene TRBJ2-5; D assignment may be TRBD1 or TRBD2 (6 bases each). Trimming shortened V by 5 bases and J by 5 bases, and 15 bases separated the two germline ends. Germline-derived CDR1 and CDR2 are SQVTM and ANQGSEA. There are 13 residues in the CDR3. The CDR3 bases are TGCAGCGTTACAGGGAGGATGCAGGAGACCCAGTACTTC. This gives the protein CSVTGRMQETQYF.

The chain has TRBV2 and TRBJ1-5, with D tentatively TRBD1 (5 bases). This CDR3 is built from 13 residues. Germline V gene sequence: CDR1 SNHLY, CDR2 FYNNEI. Trimming removed 6 bases at V and 5 bases at J, with 11 bases between. Here the CDR3 DNA reads TGTGCCAGCAGGTTTCAGGGTTATCAGCCCCAGCATTTT. Its translation: CASRFQGYQPQHF.

V gene TRBV28 combines with J gene TRBJ1-4; perhaps TRBD1 as D (6 bases). The germline V gene has CDR1 MDHEN and CDR2 SYDVKM. This CDR3 comprises 14 residues. Trimming stripped 6 bases from V and 4 bases from J, with 12 bases between. The CDR3 spells CASSRQANNEKLFF. The CDR3 DNA reads as TGTGCCAGCAGCAGACAGGCTAATAATGAAAAACTGTTTTTT.

The chain is built from TRBV6-1 and TRBJ2-2, with TRBD1 identical over 8 bases. The CDR3 runs 15 residues. Looked up from germline, CDR1 is MNHNS and CDR2 is SASEGT. After removal of 5 bases from V and 7 bases from J, the junction contained 9 bases not matched to a gene. CDR3 residues: CASSSGGAGGGELFF. Written as DNA, the CDR3 is TGTGCCAGCAGTTCAGGGGGCGCAGGAGGCGGGGAGCTGTTTTTT.

V is TRBV20-1 and J is TRBJ1-4, with unresolved D. Germline CDR1 and CDR2: DFQATT and SNEGSKA (reference sequence). Trimming left V 4 bases short and J 7 bases short, with 7 bases between. CDR3 size: 11 residues. The CDR3 sequence: CSAKNREKLFF. The DNA of the CDR3 is TGCAGTGCTAAAAACCGTGAAAAACTGTTTTTT.

This clonotype was detected a few times. The CDR3: CASSPGLNYGYTF. In DNA form, the CDR3 reads TGTGCCAGCTCACCAGGACTTAACTATGGCTACACCTTC. The rearrangement links TRBV18 to TRBJ1-2, with unresolved D. The germline V gene has CDR1 KGHSH and CDR2 LQKENI. This CDR3 is 13 amino acids long. V was clipped by 2 bases and J by 1 base, with 5 bases between them.